This TCR beta chain is drawn from a study of cytomegalovirus exposure and HLA in healthy donors. Turning to the study itself: Falling in the Caucasian-associated ancestry cluster were about 83% of about 400 genotyped donors. Whole-study results and caveats: Reports state that TCR beta sequences accurately predicted most subjects' HLA-A and HLA-B alleles. Being indistinguishable, some V segments were excluded, TRBV6-2 and TRBV6-3 among them. Later work found that TCR association rates differed between HLA loci; DRB1 had the most and HLA-C the fewest.

Germline values: CDR1 SGHNT, CDR2 YYREEE (reference sequence). V was shortened by 4 bases and J by 4 bases, with 18 bases between the two germline ends. CDR3 length: 15 residues. PCR was performed using 60 Vbeta and 13 Jbeta primers. TCRdb's copy holds only in-frame clones and misses some; the assay was immunoSEQ multiplex PCR. The sample table sets out 34,000 or so clones. Turning to this clone: Its antigen remains unidentified.

The chain links TRBV5-4 to TRBJ2-7; maybe TRBD1 (7 bases). The sequenced sample consisted of PBMCs. The clonotype originates from a female donor in good health and CMV-seronegative. The CDR3, as DNA: TGTGCCAGCAGCCTTGCGGGACAGAGTTTTTACGAGCAGTACTTC. It codes for CASSLAGQSFYEQYF.